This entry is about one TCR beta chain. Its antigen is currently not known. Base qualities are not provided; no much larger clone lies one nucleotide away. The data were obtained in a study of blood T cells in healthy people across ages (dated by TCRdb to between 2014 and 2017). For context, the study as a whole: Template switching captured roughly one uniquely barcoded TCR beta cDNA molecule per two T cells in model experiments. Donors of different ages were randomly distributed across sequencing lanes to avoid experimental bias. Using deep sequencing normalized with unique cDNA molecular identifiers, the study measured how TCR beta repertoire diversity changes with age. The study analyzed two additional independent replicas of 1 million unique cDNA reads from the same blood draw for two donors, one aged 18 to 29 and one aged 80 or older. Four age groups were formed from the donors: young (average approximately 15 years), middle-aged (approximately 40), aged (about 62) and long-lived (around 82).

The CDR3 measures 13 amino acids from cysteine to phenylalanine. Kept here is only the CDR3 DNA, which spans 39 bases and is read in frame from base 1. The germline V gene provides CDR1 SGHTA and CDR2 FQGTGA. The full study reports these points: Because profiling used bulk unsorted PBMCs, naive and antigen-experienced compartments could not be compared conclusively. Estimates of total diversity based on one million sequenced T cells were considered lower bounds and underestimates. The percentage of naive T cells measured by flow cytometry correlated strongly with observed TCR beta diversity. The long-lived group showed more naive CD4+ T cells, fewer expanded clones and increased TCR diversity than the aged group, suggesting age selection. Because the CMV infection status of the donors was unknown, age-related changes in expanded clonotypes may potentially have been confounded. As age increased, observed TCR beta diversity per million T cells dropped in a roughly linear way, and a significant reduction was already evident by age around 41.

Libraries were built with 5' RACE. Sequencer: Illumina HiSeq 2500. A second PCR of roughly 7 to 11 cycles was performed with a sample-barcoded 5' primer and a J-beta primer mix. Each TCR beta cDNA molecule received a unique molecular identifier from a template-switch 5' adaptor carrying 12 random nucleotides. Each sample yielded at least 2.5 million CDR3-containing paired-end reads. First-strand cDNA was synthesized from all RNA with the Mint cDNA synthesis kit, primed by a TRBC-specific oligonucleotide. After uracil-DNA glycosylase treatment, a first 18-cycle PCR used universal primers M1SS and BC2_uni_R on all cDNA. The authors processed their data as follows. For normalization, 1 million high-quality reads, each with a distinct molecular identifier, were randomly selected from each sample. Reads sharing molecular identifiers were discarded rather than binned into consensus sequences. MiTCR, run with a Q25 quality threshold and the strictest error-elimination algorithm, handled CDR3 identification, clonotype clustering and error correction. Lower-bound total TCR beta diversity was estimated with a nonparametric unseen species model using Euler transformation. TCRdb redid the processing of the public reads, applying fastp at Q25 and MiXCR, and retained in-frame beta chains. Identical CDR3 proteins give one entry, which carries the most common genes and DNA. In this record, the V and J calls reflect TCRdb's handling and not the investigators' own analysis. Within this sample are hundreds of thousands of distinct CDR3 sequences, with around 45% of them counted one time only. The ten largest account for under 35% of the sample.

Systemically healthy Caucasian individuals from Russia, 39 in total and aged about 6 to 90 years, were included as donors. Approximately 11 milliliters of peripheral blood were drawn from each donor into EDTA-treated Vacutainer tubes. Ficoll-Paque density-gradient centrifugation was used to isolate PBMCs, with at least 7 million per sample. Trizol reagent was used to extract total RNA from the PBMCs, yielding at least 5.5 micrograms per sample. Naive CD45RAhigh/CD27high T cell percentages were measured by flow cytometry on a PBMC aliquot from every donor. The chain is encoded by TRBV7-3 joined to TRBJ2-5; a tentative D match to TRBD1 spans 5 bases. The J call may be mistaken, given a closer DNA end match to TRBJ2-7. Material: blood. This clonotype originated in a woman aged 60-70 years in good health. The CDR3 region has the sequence CASSLRQNYEQYF. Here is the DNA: TGTGCCAGCAGCTTGCGACAGAACTACGAGCAGTACTTC.